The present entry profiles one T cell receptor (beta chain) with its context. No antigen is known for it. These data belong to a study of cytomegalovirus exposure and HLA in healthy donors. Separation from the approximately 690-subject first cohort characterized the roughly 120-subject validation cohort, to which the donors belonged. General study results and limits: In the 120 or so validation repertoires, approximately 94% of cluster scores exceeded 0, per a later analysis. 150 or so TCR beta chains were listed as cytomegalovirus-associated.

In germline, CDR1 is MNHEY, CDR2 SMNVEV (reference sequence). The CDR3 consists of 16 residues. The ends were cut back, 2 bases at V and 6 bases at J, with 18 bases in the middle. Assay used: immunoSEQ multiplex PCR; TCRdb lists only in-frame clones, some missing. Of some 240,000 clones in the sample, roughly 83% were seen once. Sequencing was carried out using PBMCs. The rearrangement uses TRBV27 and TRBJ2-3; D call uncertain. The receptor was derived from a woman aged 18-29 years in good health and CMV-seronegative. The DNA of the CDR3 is TGTGCCAGCAGTTTAATCAGTGGGCAAAATATGGATACGCAGTATTTT. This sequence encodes CASSLISGQNMDTQYF.